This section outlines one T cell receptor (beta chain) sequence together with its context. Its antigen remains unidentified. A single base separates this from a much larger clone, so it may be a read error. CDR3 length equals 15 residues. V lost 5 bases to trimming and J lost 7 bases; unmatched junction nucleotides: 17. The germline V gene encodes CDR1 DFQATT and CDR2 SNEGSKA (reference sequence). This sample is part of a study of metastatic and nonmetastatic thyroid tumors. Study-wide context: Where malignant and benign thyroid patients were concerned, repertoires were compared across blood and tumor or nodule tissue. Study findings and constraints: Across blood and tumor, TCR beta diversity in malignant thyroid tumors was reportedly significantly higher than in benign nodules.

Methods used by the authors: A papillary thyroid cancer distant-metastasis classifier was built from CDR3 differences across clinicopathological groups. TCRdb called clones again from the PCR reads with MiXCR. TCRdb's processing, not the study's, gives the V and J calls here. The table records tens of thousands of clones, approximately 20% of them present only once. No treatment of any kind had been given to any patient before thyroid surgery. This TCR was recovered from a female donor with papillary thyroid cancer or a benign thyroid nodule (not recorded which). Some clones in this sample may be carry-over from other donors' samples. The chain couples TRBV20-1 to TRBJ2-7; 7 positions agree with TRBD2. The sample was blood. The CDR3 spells CSASSTRGRAWEQYF. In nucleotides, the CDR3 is TGCAGTGCTTCTTCCACTAGAGGGAGGGCCTGGGAGCAGTACTTC.